The 2 T cell receptor beta chains below were found in one sample sequenced in a study of blood T cell repertoires in COVID-19 (TCRdb year 2020). The protocol used for the library was the immunoSEQ multiplex PCR assay. As stored in TCRdb, this immuneACCESS dataset retains in-frame rearrangements with V and J assigned. A fraction of the clones does not appear; measured against another copy, unresolved V genes explain less than half of the discrepancy, and the remainder lacks a known reason. This sample holds about 64,000 clones; 88% were observed only once. The ten largest clones add up to approximately 40% of the sample. Sequencing was performed on peripheral blood. The receptors here all came from a woman aged 60 to 75 with COVID-19, enrolled during active disease.

J is TRBJ2-1 and V is TRBV6-2 or TRBV6-3; 15 bases match TRBD2. The germline CDR1 and CDR2 sequences are MNHEY and SVGEGT. The CDR3 has 16 residues. The trim removed 4 bases at V and 4 bases at J, leaving 2 bases unmatched. The CDR3 region is CASSWGLAGGYNEQFF. The DNA for the CDR3 is TGTGCCAGCAGTTGGGGACTAGCGGGAGGTTACAATGAGCAGTTCTTC.

The chain is built from TRBV5-5 and TRBJ2-2, with 9 bases lining up with TRBD1. This CDR3 comprises 14 residues. J gave up 6 bases and V 6 bases, and 6 bases lay outside the gene matches. CDR1 SGHKS and CDR2 YYEKEE come from the germline V gene (reference sequence). The CDR3 is CASTPGQGSGELFF. The CDR3 region has the DNA TGTGCCAGCACCCCGGGACAGGGCTCCGGGGAGCTGTTTTTT.